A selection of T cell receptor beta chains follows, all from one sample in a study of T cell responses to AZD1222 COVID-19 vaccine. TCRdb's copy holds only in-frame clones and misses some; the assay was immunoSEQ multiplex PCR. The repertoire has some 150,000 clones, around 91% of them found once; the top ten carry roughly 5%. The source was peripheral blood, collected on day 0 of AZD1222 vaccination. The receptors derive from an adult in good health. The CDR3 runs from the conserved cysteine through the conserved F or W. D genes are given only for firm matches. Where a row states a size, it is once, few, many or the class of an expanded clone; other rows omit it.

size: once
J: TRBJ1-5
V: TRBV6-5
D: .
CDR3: CASSYSSWQPQHF
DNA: TGTGCCAGCAGTTACTCGAGTTGGCAGCCCCAGCATTTT

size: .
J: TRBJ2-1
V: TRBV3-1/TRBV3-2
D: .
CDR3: CASSLGLRYNEQFF
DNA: TGTGCCAGCAGCCTGGGGCTCAGATACAATGAGCAGTTCTTC

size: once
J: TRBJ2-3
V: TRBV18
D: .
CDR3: CASSPQDTQYF
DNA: TGTGCCAGCTCACCTCAAGATACGCAGTATTTT

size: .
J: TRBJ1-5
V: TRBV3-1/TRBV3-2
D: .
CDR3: CASSQGTPFNQPQHF
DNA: TGTGCCAGCAGCCAAGGGACACCTTTCAATCAGCCCCAGCATTTT

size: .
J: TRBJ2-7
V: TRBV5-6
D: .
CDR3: CASSLGLYEQYF
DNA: TGTGCCAGCAGCTTGGGCCTTTACGAGCAGTACTTC

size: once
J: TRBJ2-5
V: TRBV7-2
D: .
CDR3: CAGQQQETQYF
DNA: TGTGCCGGACAGCAACAAGAGACCCAGTACTTC

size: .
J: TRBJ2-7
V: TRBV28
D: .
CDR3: CASRTRPVSYEQYF
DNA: TGTGCCAGCAGGACACGGCCAGTCTCCTACGAGCAGTACTTC

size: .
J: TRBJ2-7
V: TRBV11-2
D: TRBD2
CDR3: CASSLGTSGFNYEQYF
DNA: TGTGCCAGCAGCTTAGGGACTAGCGGATTTAACTACGAGCAGTACTTC

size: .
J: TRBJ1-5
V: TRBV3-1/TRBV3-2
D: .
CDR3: CASSQGEDRWGNQPQHF
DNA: TGTGCCAGCAGCCAAGGGGAAGACAGATGGGGCAATCAGCCCCAGCATTTT

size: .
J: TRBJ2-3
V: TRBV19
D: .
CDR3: CASSKDGVSTDTQYF
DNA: TGTGCCAGTAGTAAAGATGGGGTCAGCACAGATACGCAGTATTTT

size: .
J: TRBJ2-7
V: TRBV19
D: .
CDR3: CASTWGSSGEQYF
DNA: TGTGCCAGTACATGGGGTTCCTCTGGCGAGCAGTACTTC

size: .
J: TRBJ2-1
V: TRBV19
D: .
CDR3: CASSITAFNEQFF
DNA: TGTGCCAGTAGTATAACGGCGTTCAATGAGCAGTTCTTC

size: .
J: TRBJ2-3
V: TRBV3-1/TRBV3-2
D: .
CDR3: CASSPYGASVPTDTQYF
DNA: TGTGCCAGCAGCCCCTACGGGGCTAGCGTCCCGACAGATACGCAGTATTTT

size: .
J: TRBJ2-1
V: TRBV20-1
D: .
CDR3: CSARWYNEQFF
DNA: TGCAGTGCTAGATGGTACAATGAGCAGTTCTTC

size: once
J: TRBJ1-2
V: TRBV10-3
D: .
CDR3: CAISESQGMDYTF
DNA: TGTGCCATCAGTGAGTCCCAGGGAATGGACTACACCTTC

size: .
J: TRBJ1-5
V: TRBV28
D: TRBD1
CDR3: CASQATGYSQPQHF
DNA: TGTGCCAGCCAGGCGACAGGGTATAGTCAGCCCCAGCATTTT

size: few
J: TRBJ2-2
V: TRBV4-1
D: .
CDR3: CASSQVYGDGELFF
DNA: TGCGCCAGCAGCCAAGTTTACGGCGACGGGGAGCTGTTTTTT

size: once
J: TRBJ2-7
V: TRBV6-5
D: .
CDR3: CASSSGYGYEQYF
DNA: TGTGCCAGCAGTTCAGGGTACGGGTACGAGCAGTACTTC

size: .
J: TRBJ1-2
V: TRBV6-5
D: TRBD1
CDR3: CASSPRTGGVVGYTF
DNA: TGTGCCAGCAGTCCGCGGACAGGGGGTGTTGTCGGCTACACCTTC

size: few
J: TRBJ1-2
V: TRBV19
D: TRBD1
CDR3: CASSTDTSGTANYGYTF
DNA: TGTGCCAGTAGTACAGATACGAGTGGGACAGCCAACTATGGCTACACCTTC

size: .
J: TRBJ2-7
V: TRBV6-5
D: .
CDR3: CASMGQIYEQYF
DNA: TGTGCCAGCATGGGGCAGATCTACGAGCAGTACTTC

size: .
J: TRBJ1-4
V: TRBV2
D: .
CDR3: CASTIQLSNEKLFF
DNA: TGTGCCAGCACCATACAGCTGTCTAATGAAAAACTGTTTTTT

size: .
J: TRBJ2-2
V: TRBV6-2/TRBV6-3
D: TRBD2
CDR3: CASSYGAGAAGELFF
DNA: TGTGCCAGCAGTTACGGGGCGGGAGCTGCCGGGGAGCTGTTTTTT

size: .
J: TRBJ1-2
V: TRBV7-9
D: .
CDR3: CASSLIQVEGYTF
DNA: TGTGCCAGCAGCTTAATCCAGGTGGAAGGCTACACCTTC

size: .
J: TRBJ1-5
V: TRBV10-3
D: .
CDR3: CAISERKVSNQPQHF
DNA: TGTGCCATCAGTGAGAGGAAGGTCAGCAATCAGCCCCAGCATTTT

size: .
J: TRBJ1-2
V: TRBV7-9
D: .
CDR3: CASSLVGGYGYTF
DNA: TGTGCCAGCAGCTTAGTGGGGGGCTATGGCTACACCTTC

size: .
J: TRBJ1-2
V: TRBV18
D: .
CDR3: CASSPGTQTNYGYTF
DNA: TGTGCCAGCTCACCAGGGACACAGACTAACTATGGCTACACCTTC

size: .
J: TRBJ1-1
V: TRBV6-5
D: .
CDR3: CASIPYLGTEAFF
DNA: TGTGCCAGCATCCCATATCTAGGGACTGAAGCTTTCTTT

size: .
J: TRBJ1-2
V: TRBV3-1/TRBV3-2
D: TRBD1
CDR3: CASSSGQGGGYTF
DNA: TGTGCCAGCAGCTCCGGACAGGGGGGAGGCTACACCTTC

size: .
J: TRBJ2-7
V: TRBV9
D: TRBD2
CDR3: CASSVEGPSGRAVAVDYEQYF
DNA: TGTGCCAGCAGCGTAGAGGGCCCTAGCGGGAGGGCCGTAGCGGTGGACTACGAGCAGTACTTC

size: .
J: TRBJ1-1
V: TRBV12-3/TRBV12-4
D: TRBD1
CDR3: CASRTGVTEAFF
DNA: TGTGCCAGCAGAACAGGGGTCACTGAAGCTTTCTTT

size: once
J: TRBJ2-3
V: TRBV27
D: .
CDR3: CASSLLGAHPDTQYF
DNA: TGTGCCAGCAGTCTTTTGGGGGCGCATCCAGATACGCAGTATTTT

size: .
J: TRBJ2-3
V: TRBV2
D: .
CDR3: CASSANNGNTQYF
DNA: TGTGCCAGCAGCGCAAACAATGGGAATACGCAGTATTTT

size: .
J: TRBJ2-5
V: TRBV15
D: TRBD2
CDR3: CATSIWETSGLQETQYF
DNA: TGTGCCACCAGCATATGGGAGACTAGCGGGCTTCAAGAGACCCAGTACTTC

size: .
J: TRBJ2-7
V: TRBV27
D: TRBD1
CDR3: CASSSTGTGAEQYF
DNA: TGTGCCAGCAGTTCAACCGGGACAGGGGCCGAGCAGTACTTC

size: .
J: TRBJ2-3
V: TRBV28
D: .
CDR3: CASTPTASGTDTQYF
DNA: TGTGCCAGCACCCCGACCGCATCAGGCACAGATACGCAGTATTTT

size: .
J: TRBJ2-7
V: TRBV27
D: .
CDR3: CASSSGQGLREQYF
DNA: TGTGCCAGCAGTTCCGGACAGGGACTACGCGAGCAGTACTTC

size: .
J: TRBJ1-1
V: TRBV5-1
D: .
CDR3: CASSLAGNTEAFF
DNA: TGCGCCAGCAGCTTGGCTGGGAACACTGAAGCTTTCTTT

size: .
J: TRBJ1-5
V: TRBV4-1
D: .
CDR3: CASSPREGNQPQHF
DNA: TGCGCCAGCAGCCCCCGGGAGGGGAATCAGCCCCAGCATTTT

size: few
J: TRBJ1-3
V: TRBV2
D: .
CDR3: CASHGVRGNTIYF
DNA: TGTGCCAGCCACGGCGTACGCGGAAACACCATATATTTT

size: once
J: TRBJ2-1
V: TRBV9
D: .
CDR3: CASSVEGQGDNEQFF
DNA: TGTGCCAGCAGCGTAGAGGGGCAGGGAGACAATGAGCAGTTCTTC

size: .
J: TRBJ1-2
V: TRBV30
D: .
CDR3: CAWSPNYGYTF
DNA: TGTGCCTGGAGTCCCAACTATGGCTACACCTTC

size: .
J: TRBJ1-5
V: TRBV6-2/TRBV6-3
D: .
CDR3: CASSYYEGSQPQHF
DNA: TGTGCCAGCAGTTACTACGAGGGGTCTCAGCCCCAGCATTTT

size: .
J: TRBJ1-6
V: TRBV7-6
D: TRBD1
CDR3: CASSLSPGDRGASPLHF
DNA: TGTGCCAGCAGCTTAAGCCCGGGGGACAGGGGGGCCTCACCCCTCCACTTT

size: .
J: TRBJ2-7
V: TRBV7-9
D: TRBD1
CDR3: CASSFGGTGRNYEQYF
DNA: TGTGCCAGCAGCTTTGGGGGGACAGGGCGTAACTACGAGCAGTACTTC

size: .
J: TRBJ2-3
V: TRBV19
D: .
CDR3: CATSPSDGYTDTQYF
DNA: TGTGCCACCTCCCCTTCGGACGGATACACAGATACGCAGTATTTT

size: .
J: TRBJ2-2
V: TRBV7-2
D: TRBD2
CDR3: CASSLGRTSGPTGELFF
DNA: TGTGCCAGCAGCTTAGGGCGGACTAGCGGTCCCACCGGGGAGCTGTTTTTT